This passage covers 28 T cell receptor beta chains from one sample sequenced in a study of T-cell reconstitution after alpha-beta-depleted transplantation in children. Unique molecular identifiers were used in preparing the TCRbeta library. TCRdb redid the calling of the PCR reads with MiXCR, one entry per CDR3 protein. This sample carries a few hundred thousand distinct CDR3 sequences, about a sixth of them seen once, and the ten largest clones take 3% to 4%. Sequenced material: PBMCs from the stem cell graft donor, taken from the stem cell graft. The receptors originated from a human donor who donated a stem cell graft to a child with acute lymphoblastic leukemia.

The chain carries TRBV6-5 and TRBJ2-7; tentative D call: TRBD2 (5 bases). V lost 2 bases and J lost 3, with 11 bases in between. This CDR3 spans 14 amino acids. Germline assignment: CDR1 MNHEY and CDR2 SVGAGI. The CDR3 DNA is TGTGCCAGCAGTTACGCGGAGGACGGCTACGAGCAGTACTTC. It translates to CASSYAEDGYEQYF.

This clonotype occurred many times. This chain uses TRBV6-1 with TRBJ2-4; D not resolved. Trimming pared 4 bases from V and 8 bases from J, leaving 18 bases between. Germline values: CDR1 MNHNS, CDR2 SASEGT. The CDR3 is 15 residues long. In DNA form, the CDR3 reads TGTGCCAGCAGTGTAGGAGTCGGGCTGGTTGACATTCAGTACTTC. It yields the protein CASSVGVGLVDIQYF.

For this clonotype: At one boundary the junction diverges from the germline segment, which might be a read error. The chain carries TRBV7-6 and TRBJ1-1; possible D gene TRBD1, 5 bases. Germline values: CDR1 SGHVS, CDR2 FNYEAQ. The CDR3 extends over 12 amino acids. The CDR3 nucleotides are TGTGCCAGCTCTTCAGGGCGGACTGGAGCTTTCTTT. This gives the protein CASSSGRTGAFF. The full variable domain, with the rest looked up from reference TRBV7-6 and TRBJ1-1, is GAGVSQSPRYKVTKRGQDVALRCDPISGHVSLYWYRQALGQGPEFLTYFNYEAQQDKSGLPNDRFSAERPEGSISTLTIQRTEQRDSAMYRCASSSGRTGAFFGQGTRLTVV.

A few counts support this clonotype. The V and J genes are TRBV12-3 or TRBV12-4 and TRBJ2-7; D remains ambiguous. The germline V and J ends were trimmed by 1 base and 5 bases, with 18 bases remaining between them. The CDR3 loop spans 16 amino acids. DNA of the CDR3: TGTGCCAGCAGTTTAGTCTTTAGTGCGAAGCGCGACGAGCAGTACTTC. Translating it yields CASSLVFSAKRDEQYF.

Here the CDR3 DNA reads TGCAGTGCTAGTAGTGCAGGAGTCGAGCAGTACTTC. Its translation: CSASSAGVEQYF. The V call is TRBV20-1, the J call TRBJ2-7; no clear D. This CDR3 has 12 residues. The germline V and J ends were trimmed by 3 bases and 6 bases, with 12 bases remaining between them. Germline CDR1 and CDR2: DFQATT and SNEGSKA (reference sequence).

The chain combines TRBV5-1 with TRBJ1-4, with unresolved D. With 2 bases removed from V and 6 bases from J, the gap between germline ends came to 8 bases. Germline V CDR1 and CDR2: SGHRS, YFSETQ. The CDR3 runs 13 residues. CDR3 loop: CASSFGNYEKLFF. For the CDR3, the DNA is TGCGCCAGCAGCTTTGGCAATTATGAAAAACTGTTTTTT.

The CDR3 protein is CASSLQGGPYEQYF. CDR3 nucleotides: TGTGCCAGCAGCTTACAGGGAGGCCCCTACGAGCAGTACTTC. The chain joins TRBV7-9 to TRBJ2-7, with D possibly TRBD2 on 6 matching bases. The CDR3 totals 14 residues. The germline V and J ends were trimmed by 2 bases and 2 bases, with 10 bases remaining between them. CDR1 and CDR2 from the germline V gene are SEHNR and FQNEAQ (reference sequence).

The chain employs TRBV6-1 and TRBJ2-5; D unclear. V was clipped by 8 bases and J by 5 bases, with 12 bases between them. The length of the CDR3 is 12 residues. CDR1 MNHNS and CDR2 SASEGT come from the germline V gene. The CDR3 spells CASALLSETQYF. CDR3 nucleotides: TGTGCCAGCGCCCTTCTGAGTGAGACCCAGTACTTC.

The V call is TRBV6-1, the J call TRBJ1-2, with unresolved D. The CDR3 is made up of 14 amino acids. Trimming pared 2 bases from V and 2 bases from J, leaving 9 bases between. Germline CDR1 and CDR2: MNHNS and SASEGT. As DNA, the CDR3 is TGTGCCAGCAGTGAAATATCGGGGAACTATGGCTACACCTTC. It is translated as CASSEISGNYGYTF.

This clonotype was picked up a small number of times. The chain's CDR3 is CASSAIDRIEAFF. The CDR3 DNA follows: TGTGCCAGCAGCGCAATAGACAGGATTGAAGCTTTCTTT. The chain joins TRBV7-9 to TRBJ1-1, with D possibly TRBD1 on 6 matching bases. Trimming took off 5 bases at V and 7 bases at J, with 14 bases between the two ends. Germline loops: CDR1 SEHNR, CDR2 FQNEAQ (reference sequence). This CDR3 contains 13 residues. Drawing the rest from reference TRBV7-9 and TRBJ1-1, the complete variable domain is DTGVSQNPRHKITKRGQNVTFRCDPISEHNRLYWYRQTLGQGPEFLTYFQNEAQLEKSRLLSDRFSAERPKGSFSTLEIQRTEQGDSAMYLCASSAIDRIEAFFGQGTRLTVV.

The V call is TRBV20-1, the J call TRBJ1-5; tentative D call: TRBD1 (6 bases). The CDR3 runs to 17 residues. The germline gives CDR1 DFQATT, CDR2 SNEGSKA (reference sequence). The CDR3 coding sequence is TGCTGCGCTAGAGAAAGCGTCAGGGGCCGGCGCAATCAGCCCCAGCATTTT. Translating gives CCARESVRGRRNQPQHF.

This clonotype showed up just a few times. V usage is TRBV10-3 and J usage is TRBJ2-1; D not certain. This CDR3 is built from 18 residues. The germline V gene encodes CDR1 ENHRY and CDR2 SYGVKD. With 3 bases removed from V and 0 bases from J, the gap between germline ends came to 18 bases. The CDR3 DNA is TGTGCCATCAGTGATGCCATGGTATACCAGCGCTCCTACAATGAGCAGTTCTTC. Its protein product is CAISDAMVYQRSYNEQFF.

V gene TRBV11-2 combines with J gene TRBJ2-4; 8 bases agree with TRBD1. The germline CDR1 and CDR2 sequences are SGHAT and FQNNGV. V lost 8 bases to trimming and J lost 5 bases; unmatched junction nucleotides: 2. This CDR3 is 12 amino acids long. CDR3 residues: CASQGAENIQYF. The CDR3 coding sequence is TGTGCCAGCCAGGGGGCCGAAAACATTCAGTACTTC.

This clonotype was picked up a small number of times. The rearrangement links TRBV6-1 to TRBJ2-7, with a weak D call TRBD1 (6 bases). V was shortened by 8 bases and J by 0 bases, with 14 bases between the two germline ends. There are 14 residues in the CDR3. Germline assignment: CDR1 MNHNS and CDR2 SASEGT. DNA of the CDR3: TGTGCCAGCGGCGTGACAGGAAGCTCCTACGAGCAGTACTTC. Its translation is CASGVTGSSYEQYF.

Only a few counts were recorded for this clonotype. The CDR3 region is CSVNIAGHNTGELFF. As DNA, the CDR3 is TGCAGCGTTAACATAGCGGGGCATAACACCGGGGAGCTGTTTTTT. V is TRBV29-1 and J is TRBJ2-2, with TRBD2 identical over 8 bases. Trimming took 5 bases from V and 2 from J; bases not matched to a gene: 7. CDR3 length equals 15 residues. Germline assignment: CDR1 SQVTM and CDR2 ANQGSEA.

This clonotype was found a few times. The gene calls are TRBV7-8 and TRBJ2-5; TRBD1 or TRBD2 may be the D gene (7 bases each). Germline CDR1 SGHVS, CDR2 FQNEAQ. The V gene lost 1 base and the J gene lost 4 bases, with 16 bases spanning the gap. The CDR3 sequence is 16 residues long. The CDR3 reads CASSLVPRGGGETQYF. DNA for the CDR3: TGTGCCAGCAGCTTAGTCCCCAGGGGGGGAGGAGAGACCCAGTACTTC.

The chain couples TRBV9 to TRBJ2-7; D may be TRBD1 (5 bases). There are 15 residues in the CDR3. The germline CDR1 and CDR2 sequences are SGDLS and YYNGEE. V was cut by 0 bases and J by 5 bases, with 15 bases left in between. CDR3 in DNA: TGTGCCAGCAGCGTAGCCGCAGGGTATGGAAACGAGCAGTACTTC. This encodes CASSVAAGYGNEQYF.

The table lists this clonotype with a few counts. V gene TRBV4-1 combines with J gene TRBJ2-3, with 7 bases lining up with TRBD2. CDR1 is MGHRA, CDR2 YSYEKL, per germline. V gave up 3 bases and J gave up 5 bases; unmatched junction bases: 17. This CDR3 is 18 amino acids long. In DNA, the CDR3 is TGCGCCAGCAGCCAGCTCCTGGTTGGGGGAGGGCCGAGAGATACGCAGTATTTT. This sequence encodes CASSQLLVGGGPRDTQYF.

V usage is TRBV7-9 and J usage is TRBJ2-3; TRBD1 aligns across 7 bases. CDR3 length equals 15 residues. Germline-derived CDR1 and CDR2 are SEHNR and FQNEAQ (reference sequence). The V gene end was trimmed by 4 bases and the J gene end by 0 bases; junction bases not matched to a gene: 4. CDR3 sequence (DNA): TGTGCCAGCAGCTCCAAGACAGGGAGCACAGATACGCAGTATTTT. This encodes CASSSKTGSTDTQYF.

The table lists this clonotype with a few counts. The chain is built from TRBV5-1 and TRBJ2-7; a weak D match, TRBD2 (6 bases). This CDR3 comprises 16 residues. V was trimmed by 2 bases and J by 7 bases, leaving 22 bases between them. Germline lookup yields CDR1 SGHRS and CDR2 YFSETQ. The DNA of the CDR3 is TGCGCCAGCAGCTTAGACCGGGACTCCACCCTGGAAGAGCAGTACTTC. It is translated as CASSLDRDSTLEEQYF.

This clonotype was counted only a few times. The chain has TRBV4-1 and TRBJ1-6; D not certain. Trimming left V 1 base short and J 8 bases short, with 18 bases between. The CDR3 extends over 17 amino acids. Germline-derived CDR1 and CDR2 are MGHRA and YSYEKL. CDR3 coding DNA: TGCGCCAGCAGCCAAGTTGGTCCGATCTACGGGGATTCACCCCTCCACTTT. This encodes CASSQVGPIYGDSPLHF.

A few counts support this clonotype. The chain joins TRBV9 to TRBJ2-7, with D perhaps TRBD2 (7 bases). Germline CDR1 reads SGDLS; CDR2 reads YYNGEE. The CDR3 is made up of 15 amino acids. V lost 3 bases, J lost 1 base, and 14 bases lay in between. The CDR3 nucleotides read TGTGCCAGCAGCGGTGCCGGGGGGCAGTCCTACGAGCAGTACTTC. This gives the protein CASSGAGGQSYEQYF. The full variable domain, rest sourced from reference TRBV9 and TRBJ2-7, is DSGVTQTPKHLITATGQRVTLRCSPRSGDLSVYWYQQSLDQGLQFLIQYYNGEERAKGNILERFSAQQFPDLHSELNLSSLELGDSALYFCASSGAGGQSYEQYFGPGTRLTVT.

The CDR3, as DNA: TGTGCCAGCAGTTCACAGGGGACCTCTCACTATGGCTACACCTTC. This encodes CASSSQGTSHYGYTF. This chain joins TRBV12-3 or TRBV12-4 and TRBJ1-2, with 7 bases that match TRBD1. The CDR3 totals 15 residues. J lost 3 bases, V lost 4 bases, and 8 bases had no gene match.

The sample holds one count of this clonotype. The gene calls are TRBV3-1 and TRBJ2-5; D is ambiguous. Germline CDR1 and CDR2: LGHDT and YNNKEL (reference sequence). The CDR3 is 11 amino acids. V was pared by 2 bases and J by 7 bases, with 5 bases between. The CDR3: CASSQLGTQYF. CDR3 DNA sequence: TGTGCCAGCAGCCAACTGGGGACCCAGTACTTC.

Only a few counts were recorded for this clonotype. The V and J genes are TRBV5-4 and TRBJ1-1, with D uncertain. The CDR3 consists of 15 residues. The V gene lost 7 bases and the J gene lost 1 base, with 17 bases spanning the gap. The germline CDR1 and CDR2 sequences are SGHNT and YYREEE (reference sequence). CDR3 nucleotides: TGTGCCAGCGGCCCTGGAGTGACGGGGAACACTGAAGCTTTCTTT. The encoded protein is CASGPGVTGNTEAFF.

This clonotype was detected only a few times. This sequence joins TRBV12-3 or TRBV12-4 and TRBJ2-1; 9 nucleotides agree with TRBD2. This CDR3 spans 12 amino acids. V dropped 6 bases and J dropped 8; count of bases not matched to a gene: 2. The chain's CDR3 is CASRGLADEQFF. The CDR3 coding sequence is TGTGCCAGCAGGGGACTAGCCGATGAGCAGTTCTTC.

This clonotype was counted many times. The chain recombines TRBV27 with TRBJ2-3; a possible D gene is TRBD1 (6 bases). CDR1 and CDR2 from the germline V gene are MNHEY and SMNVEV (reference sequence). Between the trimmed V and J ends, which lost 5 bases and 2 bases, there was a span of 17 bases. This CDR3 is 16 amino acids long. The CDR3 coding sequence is TGTGCCAGCAGTGGGTACCGGGACACATTCACAGATACGCAGTATTTT. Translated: CASSGYRDTFTDTQYF.

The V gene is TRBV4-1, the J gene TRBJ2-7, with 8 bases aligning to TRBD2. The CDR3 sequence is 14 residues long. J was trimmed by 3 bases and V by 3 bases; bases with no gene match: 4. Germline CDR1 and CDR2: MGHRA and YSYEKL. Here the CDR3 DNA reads TGCGCCAGCAGCCAGGTAGCGGGACTCTACGAGCAGTACTTC. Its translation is CASSQVAGLYEQYF.